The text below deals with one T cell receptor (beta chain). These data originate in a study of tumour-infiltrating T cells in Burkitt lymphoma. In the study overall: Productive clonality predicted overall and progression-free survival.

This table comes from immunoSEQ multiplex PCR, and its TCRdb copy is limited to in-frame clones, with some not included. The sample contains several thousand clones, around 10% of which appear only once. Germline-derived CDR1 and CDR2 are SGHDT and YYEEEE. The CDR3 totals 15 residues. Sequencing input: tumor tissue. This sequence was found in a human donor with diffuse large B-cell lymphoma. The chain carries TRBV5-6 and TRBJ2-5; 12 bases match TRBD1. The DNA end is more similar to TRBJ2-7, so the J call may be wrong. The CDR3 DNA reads TGTGCCAGCAGTTTCCGGGACAGGGGGCTCTACGAGCAGTACTTC. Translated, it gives CASSFRDRGLYEQYF.